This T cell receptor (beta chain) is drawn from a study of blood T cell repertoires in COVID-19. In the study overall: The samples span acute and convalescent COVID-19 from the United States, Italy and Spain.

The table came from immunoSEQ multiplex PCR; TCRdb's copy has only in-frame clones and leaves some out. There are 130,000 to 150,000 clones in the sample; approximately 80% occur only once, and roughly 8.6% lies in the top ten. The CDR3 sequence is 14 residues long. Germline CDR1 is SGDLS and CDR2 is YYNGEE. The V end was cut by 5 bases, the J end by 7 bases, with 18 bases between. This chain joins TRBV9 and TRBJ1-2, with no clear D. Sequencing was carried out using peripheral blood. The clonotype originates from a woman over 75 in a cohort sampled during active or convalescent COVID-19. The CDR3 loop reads CASSRGQPPLGYTF. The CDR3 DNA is TGTGCCAGCAGTAGAGGGCAACCTCCACTTGGCTACACCTTC.